A selection of T cell receptor beta chains follows, all from one sample in a study of CD8+CD57+ T cells in acquired aplastic anemia. TCRdb redid the calling of the reads with MiXCR, one entry per CDR3 protein. This sample has 150,000 to 200,000 distinct CDR3 sequences, with 48% found just once. The sequenced material came from sorted CD4+, CD8+, or CD8+CD57+ T cells (not recorded which) from PBMCs. The receptors originated from a human donor with aplastic anemia. Each CDR3 is given with its conserved first and last residue. Each record gives: D gene, J gene, V gene, clone size, CDR3 DNA, CDR3 protein. A D gene is named only where the DNA matches it firmly. Expanded clones get a size class; other rows say once, few or many, or leave the size out.

>NA|TRBJ1-1|TRBV10-3|NA
TGTGCCATCAGTGAGTCTTTAAGGGGAGCTTTCTTT
CAISESLRGAFF
>NA|TRBJ2-6|TRBV15|NA
TGTGCCACCAGCAGAGCCGGAGGGGCCAACGTCCTGACTTTC
CATSRAGGANVLTF
>TRBD2|TRBJ2-5|TRBV11-2|few
TGTGCCAGCAGCGGCCGGGCTAGCGGGGAGCGCCCTCGTGAGACCCAGTACTTC
CASSGRASGERPRETQYF
>TRBD1|TRBJ2-7|TRBV11-2|many
TGTGCCAGCAGCCTATTTGCCCGTGGGACAGACGAAACCTACGAGCAGTACTTC
CASSLFARGTDETYEQYF
>NA|TRBJ2-1|TRBV2|NA
TGTGCCAGCAGTGACCAGGGGACGGGGGAGCAGTTCTTC
CASSDQGTGEQFF
>TRBD1|TRBJ2-7|TRBV7-2|NA
TGTGCCAGCAGCGCGGTCGGACAGGGGGCCTACGAGCAGTACTTC
CASSAVGQGAYEQYF
>NA|TRBJ2-7|TRBV5-1|many
TGCGCCAGCAGCTTGGCAGGGGCCTTCGGCGAGCAGTACTTC
CASSLAGAFGEQYF
>TRBD1|TRBJ2-2|TRBV29-1|many
TGCAGCGTTTACGGGACAGGGGATACCGGGGAGCTGTTTTTT
CSVYGTGDTGELFF
>TRBD1|TRBJ2-7|TRBV24-1|once
TGTGCCACCAGTGGGGCCGGGACAGGCCCCTACGAGCAGTACTTC
CATSGAGTGPYEQYF
>TRBD1|TRBJ1-4|TRBV15|few
TGTGCCACCAGCAGGGGACAGGGACTGTTTTTT
CATSRGQGLFF
>NA|TRBJ2-7|TRBV20-1|few
TGCAGTGCACCTCCGTGCTCCTACGAGCAGTACTTC
CSAPPCSYEQYF
>TRBD1|TRBJ2-7|TRBV7-9|NA
TGTGCCAGCAGGGGCAGGGGGCCCCGGAGCTACGAGCAGTACTTC
CASRGRGPRSYEQYF
>TRBD2|TRBJ2-3|TRBV13|once
TGTGCCAGCAGCCCCCTAGCGGGTTCACGGGATACGCAGTATTTT
CASSPLAGSRDTQYF
>NA|TRBJ1-6|TRBV14|many
TGTGCCAGCAGCCAATTGAGGGACACCTATAATTCACCCCTCCACTTT
CASSQLRDTYNSPLHF
>TRBD1|TRBJ2-7|TRBV29-1|NA
TGCAGCGTCGTACAGGGGGCGTACGAGCAGTACTTC
CSVVQGAYEQYF
>TRBD1|TRBJ2-7|TRBV25-1|few
TGTGCCACGAGACAGGGGGCTGTCGACGAGCAGTACTTC
CATRQGAVDEQYF
>NA|TRBJ2-7|TRBV20-1|many
TGCAGTGCTAGTGATAGCCTCCGAGTCCAGGGGGAGCAGTACTTC
CSASDSLRVQGEQYF
>TRBD1|TRBJ1-2|TRBV7-6|few
TGTGCCAGCAGTACAGGGGGGGACTATGGCTACACCTTC
CASSTGGDYGYTF
>NA|TRBJ2-7|TRBV20-1|NA
TGCAGCATTGCCGGGACCCAGTACGAGCAGTACTTC
CSIAGTQYEQYF
>TRBD2|TRBJ2-2|TRBV29-1|many
TGCAGCGTATCTAGCGGGTTGAACACCGGGGAGCTGTTTTTT
CSVSSGLNTGELFF
>NA|TRBJ2-1|TRBV7-8|NA
TGTGCCAGCAGCTCGGCCCTAGCGAGCTCCTACAATGAGCAGTTCTTC
CASSSALASSYNEQFF
>TRBD2|TRBJ2-1|TRBV9|NA
TGTGCCAGCAGCCCCCCGGGACTAGGGCCGTCCTACAATGAGCAGTTCTTC
CASSPPGLGPSYNEQFF
>NA|TRBJ1-1|TRBV19|many
TGTGCCAGTAGTAAATACAGGCCTCCTGAAGCTTTCTTT
CASSKYRPPEAFF
>NA|TRBJ1-5|TRBV2|NA
TGTGCCAGCAATCGGGGGAATAGCAATCAGCCCCAGCATTTT
CASNRGNSNQPQHF
>NA|TRBJ2-5|TRBV19|NA
TGTGCCTCAGGGGAGGGCCAAGACAGACAAGAGACCCAGTACTTC
CASGEGQDRQETQYF
>NA|TRBJ2-7|TRBV25-1|NA
TGTGCCAGCGATAGCGTGGACGGCTCCTACGAGCAGTACTTC
CASDSVDGSYEQYF
>NA|TRBJ2-5|TRBV2|NA
TGTGCCAGCAGCTCCGGAGGGTGGGAGACCCAGTACTTC
CASSSGGWETQYF
>TRBD1|TRBJ1-2|TRBV6-1|many
TGTGCCAGCAGACAGGGGGCTAACTATGGCTACACCTTC
CASRQGANYGYTF
>NA|TRBJ2-5|TRBV19|NA
TGTGCCAGTAGTATAACAGCTAGCAATCAGCCCCAGTACTTC
CASSITASNQPQYF
>NA|TRBJ2-1|TRBV9|many
TGTGCCAGCAGCGTAACTGAGCAGTTCTTC
CASSVTEQFF
>NA|TRBJ2-7|TRBV5-1|once
TGCGCCAGCAGCTCGGGTTCCGACGGATCCTACGAGCAGTACTTC
CASSSGSDGSYEQYF
>TRBD2|TRBJ2-7|TRBV20-1|many
TGCAGTGCTAGAGGACTAGCGGGATTCAACGAGCAGTACTTC
CSARGLAGFNEQYF
>NA|TRBJ1-5|TRBV18|NA
TGTGCCAGCTCACCGGCGGGGGGCAATCAGCCCCAGCATTTT
CASSPAGGNQPQHF
>NA|TRBJ2-7|TRBV6-5|NA
TGTGCCAGCAGTTACTCGAGTGCAGGGCCCTACGAGCAGTACTTC
CASSYSSAGPYEQYF
>NA|TRBJ2-5|TRBV28|once
TGTGCCAGCGGCGAAGGGGGTGAGACCCAGTACTTC
CASGEGGETQYF
>NA|TRBJ1-1|TRBV20-1|once
TGCAGTGCTAGAGATGGTATACAGGGATTAGCTTTCTTT
CSARDGIQGLAFF
>NA|TRBJ1-1|TRBV19|many
TGTGCCAGTACCACTCCAGGGTTAGGGACTGAAGCTTTCTTT
CASTTPGLGTEAFF
>NA|TRBJ2-7|TRBV2|NA
TGTGCCAGCAGTGAAGGTCTAGCAGCCGTGGCCGAGCAGTACTTC
CASSEGLAAVAEQYF
>NA|TRBJ2-7|TRBV29-1|many
TGCAGCGTTCGTTCTGGGAGCTCCTACGAGCAGTACTTC
CSVRSGSSYEQYF
>NA|TRBJ1-4|TRBV6-5|many
TGTGCCAGCAGTTACCTCAACAGGGACTTTAATGAAAAACTGTTTTTT
CASSYLNRDFNEKLFF
>TRBD1|TRBJ2-7|TRBV4-1|many
TGCGCCAGCAGCCGACCCGGGACAGGCGCCTACGAGCAGTACTTC
CASSRPGTGAYEQYF
>TRBD2|TRBJ2-3|TRBV20-1|many
TGCAGTGCTCTCCCACACAGACTAGCGCCAGATACGCAGTATTTT
CSALPHRLAPDTQYF
>NA|TRBJ2-2|TRBV7-2|many
TGTGCCAGCAGCTTAGCTCCAGGGTTGAACACCGGGGAGCTGTTTTTT
CASSLAPGLNTGELFF
>NA|TRBJ2-5|TRBV2|NA
TGTGCCAGCAGTCAAGAATACCAAGAGACCCAGTACTTC
CASSQEYQETQYF
>NA|TRBJ2-7|TRBV20-1|few
TGCAGTGCTAGAGATCCAGGGGGGTCTTCCTACGAGCAGTACTTC
CSARDPGGSSYEQYF
>NA|TRBJ1-2|TRBV30|NA
TGTGCCTGGGAGGAAGATCGGAACTATGGCTACACCTTC
CAWEEDRNYGYTF
>TRBD2|TRBJ2-1|TRBV28|NA
TGTGCCAGCAGTCCTTTAGCGGGTGAGCAGTTCTTC
CASSPLAGEQFF
>NA|TRBJ2-6|TRBV12-3/TRBV12-4|NA
TGTGCCAGCAGTGCCGGGGGCTCTGGGGCCAACGTCCTGACTTTC
CASSAGGSGANVLTF
>TRBD1|TRBJ2-3|TRBV10-3|many
TGTGCCAGCGACGGGACAGGGGCTATGAGCACAGATACGCAGTATTTT
CASDGTGAMSTDTQYF
>NA|TRBJ2-1|TRBV7-3|many
TGTGCCAGCAGCTTAACGGCTTTCGATGAGCAGTTCTTC
CASSLTAFDEQFF